This is a list of T cell receptor beta chains from one sample in a study of blood T cell repertoires in COVID-19. The repertoire was sequenced with immunoSEQ multiplex PCR; TCRdb's copy has only in-frame clones and lacks some. The sample includes some 250,000 clones, roughly 83% of them seen just once. The specimen sequenced was peripheral blood. All receptors derive from an elderly woman with acute or convalescent COVID-19. Both conserved end residues are part of each CDR3. Fields, in order: D gene, clone size, J gene, V gene, CDR3 protein, CDR3 DNA. The D gene is left open where the match is weak. The size field is filled for only some rows; it gives once, few, many or a size class.

D gene: .; clone size: .; J gene: TRBJ1-2; V gene: TRBV30; CDR3 protein: CAWSYGGAGGYTF; CDR3 DNA: TGTGCCTGGAGTTACGGCGGTGCGGGGGGCTACACCTTC
D gene: .; clone size: .; J gene: TRBJ1-5; V gene: TRBV6-6; CDR3 protein: CASRPGGAGQPQHF; CDR3 DNA: TGTGCCAGCAGGCCGGGGGGGGCAGGTCAGCCCCAGCATTTT
D gene: .; clone size: .; J gene: TRBJ1-5; V gene: TRBV5-4; CDR3 protein: CASSLDPGMGQPQHF; CDR3 DNA: TGTGCCAGCAGCTTGGACCCGGGAATGGGGCAGCCCCAGCATTTT
D gene: TRBD1; clone size: .; J gene: TRBJ2-7; V gene: TRBV5-6; CDR3 protein: CASSRPGQLPYEQYF; CDR3 DNA: TGTGCCAGCAGCCGCCCGGGACAGCTTCCCTACGAGCAGTACTTC
D gene: .; clone size: .; J gene: TRBJ1-1; V gene: TRBV5-1; CDR3 protein: CASSLAGGFTEAFF; CDR3 DNA: TGCGCCAGCAGCTTGGCGGGGGGGTTCACTGAAGCTTTCTTT
D gene: .; clone size: .; J gene: TRBJ1-1; V gene: TRBV7-9; CDR3 protein: CASSLPPLRGNTEAFF; CDR3 DNA: TGTGCCAGCAGCCTACCTCCCCTCCGGGGGAACACTGAAGCTTTCTTT
D gene: .; clone size: .; J gene: TRBJ2-7; V gene: TRBV10-2; CDR3 protein: CATRGAVSSYEQYF; CDR3 DNA: TGCGCCACGCGGGGAGCGGTGAGCTCCTACGAGCAGTACTTC
D gene: .; clone size: .; J gene: TRBJ2-2; V gene: TRBV2; CDR3 protein: CASSKRAQNTGELFF; CDR3 DNA: TGTGCCAGCAGCAAGCGGGCTCAGAACACCGGGGAGCTGTTTTTT
D gene: TRBD2; clone size: once; J gene: TRBJ2-3; V gene: TRBV5-8; CDR3 protein: CASSPWTSGVRSTDTQYF; CDR3 DNA: TGTGCCAGCAGCCCCTGGACTAGCGGGGTCCGTAGCACAGATACGCAGTATTTT
D gene: .; clone size: .; J gene: TRBJ1-1; V gene: TRBV10-3; CDR3 protein: CAISEQGLNTEAFF; CDR3 DNA: TGTGCCATCAGTGAACAGGGCCTGAACACTGAAGCTTTCTTT
D gene: .; clone size: .; J gene: TRBJ1-4; V gene: TRBV27; CDR3 protein: CASSPDPRGGKLFF; CDR3 DNA: TGTGCCAGCAGTCCGGATCCCCGGGGGGGAAAACTGTTTTTT
D gene: TRBD1; clone size: .; J gene: TRBJ1-1; V gene: TRBV27; CDR3 protein: CASRVRGPYTEAFF; CDR3 DNA: TGTGCCAGCAGGGTCAGGGGGCCCTACACTGAAGCTTTCTTT
D gene: .; clone size: .; J gene: TRBJ1-6; V gene: TRBV15; CDR3 protein: CATSRDPAGDNSPLHF; CDR3 DNA: TGTGCCACCAGCAGAGATCCGGCAGGCGATAATTCACCCCTCCACTTT
D gene: .; clone size: .; J gene: TRBJ1-2; V gene: TRBV19; CDR3 protein: CATKHWTSLDGYTF; CDR3 DNA: TGTGCCACCAAACACTGGACATCCCTCGATGGCTACACCTTC
D gene: TRBD1; clone size: .; J gene: TRBJ1-2; V gene: TRBV19; CDR3 protein: CASSPTPDRAYGYTF; CDR3 DNA: TGTGCCAGTAGCCCCACCCCAGACAGGGCCTATGGCTACACCTTC
D gene: TRBD1; clone size: .; J gene: TRBJ1-4; V gene: TRBV29-1; CDR3 protein: CSVRTGIEKLFF; CDR3 DNA: TGCAGCGTTCGGACAGGGATTGAAAAACTGTTTTTT
D gene: TRBD1; clone size: .; J gene: TRBJ2-7; V gene: TRBV6-5; CDR3 protein: CASRIPGQGTYEQYF; CDR3 DNA: TGTGCCAGCAGGATCCCGGGACAGGGGACCTACGAGCAGTACTTC
D gene: TRBD1; clone size: .; J gene: TRBJ1-5; V gene: TRBV28; CDR3 protein: CASSFGTGGRQPQHF; CDR3 DNA: TGTGCCAGCAGTTTCGGGACAGGGGGCAGGCAGCCCCAGCATTTT
D gene: TRBD2; clone size: .; J gene: TRBJ2-3; V gene: TRBV7-9; CDR3 protein: CASSSSGRGGSTDTQYF; CDR3 DNA: TGTGCCAGCAGCTCCTCCGGGCGGGGGGGGAGCACAGATACGCAGTATTTT
D gene: TRBD2; clone size: .; J gene: TRBJ2-1; V gene: TRBV5-4; CDR3 protein: CASSSPSGSSYNEQFF; CDR3 DNA: TGTGCCAGCAGCTCACCTAGCGGAAGCTCCTACAATGAGCAGTTCTTC